Described below is a single TCR beta chain sequence and its context. Its specificity is unknown. This CDR3 has 15 residues. Trimming cost V 2 bases and J 4 bases, with 13 bases left between them. Per the germline V gene, CDR1 is SGHKS and CDR2 is YYEKEE (reference sequence). This entry comes from a study of T cell repertoires in cytomegalovirus infection. Whole-study context: It was the public TCR beta signatures that indicated both CMV infection and matching HLA type. Overall study findings and caveats: Summed public TCR beta family frequency identified CMV carriers bearing the relevant HLA. HLA-C-restricted TCR beta clonotypes specific for CMV led the ex vivo response.

TCRdb reanalysed the reads using MiXCR and keeps one entry per CDR3 protein. The sample includes approximately 170,000 distinct CDR3 sequences, approximately 17% of them seen just once. Material for sequencing was CD8+ T cells from PBMCs. The clonotype originates from a human donor in good health (CMV status not recorded). Some clones in this sample may be carry-over from other donors' samples. The V gene is TRBV5-5, the J gene TRBJ2-1; TRBD2 is a possible D gene (6 bases). CDR3 sequence reads: CASSFRDGTYNEQFF. The CDR3 coding sequence is TGTGCCAGCAGCTTCCGGGACGGGACTTACAATGAGCAGTTCTTC. Based on the CDR3 plus reference TRBV5-5 and TRBJ2-1, the full variable domain is DAGVTQSPTHLIKTRGQQVTLRCSPISGHKSVSWYQQVLGQGPQFIFQYYEKEERGRGNFPDRFSARQFPNYSSELNVNALLLGDSALYLCASSFRDGTYNEQFFGPGTRLTVL.